This T cell receptor beta chain originates from a study of technical replicates of blood from several donors. The assay was immunoSEQ multiplex PCR, and TCRdb's table has in-frame clones only and misses some. The data contain about 100,000 clones, approximately 95% of them singletons. Per the germline V gene, CDR1 is ENHRY and CDR2 is SYGVKD. The junction had 5 bases not matched to a gene; V was cut back by 3 bases and J by 3 bases. The CDR3 totals 15 residues. The chain combines TRBV10-3 with TRBJ1-5; 7 bases align to TRBD1. The sample taken for sequencing was T cells isolated from PBMCs. This clonotype was sampled from a human donor in good health. This CDR3 reads CAISEQGINNQPQHF. CDR3 sequence (DNA): TGTGCCATCAGTGAACAGGGGATTAACAATCAGCCCCAGCATTTT.